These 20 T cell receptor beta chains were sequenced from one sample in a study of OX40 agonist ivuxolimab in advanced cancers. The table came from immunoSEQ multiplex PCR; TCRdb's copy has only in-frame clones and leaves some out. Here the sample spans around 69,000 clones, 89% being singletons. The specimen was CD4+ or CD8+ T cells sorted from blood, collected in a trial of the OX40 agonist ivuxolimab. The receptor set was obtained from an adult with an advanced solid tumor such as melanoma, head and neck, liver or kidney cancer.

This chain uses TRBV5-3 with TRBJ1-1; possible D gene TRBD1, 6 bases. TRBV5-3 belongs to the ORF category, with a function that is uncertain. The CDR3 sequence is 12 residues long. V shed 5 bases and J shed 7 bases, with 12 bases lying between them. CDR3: CARSLNRVEAFF. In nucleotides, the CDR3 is TGTGCCAGAAGTTTGAACAGGGTTGAAGCTTTCTTT.

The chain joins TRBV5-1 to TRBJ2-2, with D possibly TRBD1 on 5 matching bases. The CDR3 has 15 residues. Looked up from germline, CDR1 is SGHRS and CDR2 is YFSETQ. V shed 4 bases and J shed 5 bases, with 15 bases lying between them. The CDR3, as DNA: TGCGCCAGCAGCCTTCTCCCAGGGAATACCGGGGAGCTGTTTTTT. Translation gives CASSLLPGNTGELFF.

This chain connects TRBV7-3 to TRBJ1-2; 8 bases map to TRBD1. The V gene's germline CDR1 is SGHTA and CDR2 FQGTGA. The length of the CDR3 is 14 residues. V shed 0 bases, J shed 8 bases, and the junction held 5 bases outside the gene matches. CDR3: CASSLTPQGDGYTF. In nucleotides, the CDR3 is TGTGCCAGCAGCTTAACCCCACAGGGGGACGGCTACACCTTC.

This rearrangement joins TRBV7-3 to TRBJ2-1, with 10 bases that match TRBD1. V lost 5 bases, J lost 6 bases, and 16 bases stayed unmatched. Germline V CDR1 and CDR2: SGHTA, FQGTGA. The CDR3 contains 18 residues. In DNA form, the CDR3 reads TGTGCCAGCAGCCCACGCGGGACAGGGGTCTTGGGTGGCAATGAGCAGTTCTTC. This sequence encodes CASSPRGTGVLGGNEQFF.

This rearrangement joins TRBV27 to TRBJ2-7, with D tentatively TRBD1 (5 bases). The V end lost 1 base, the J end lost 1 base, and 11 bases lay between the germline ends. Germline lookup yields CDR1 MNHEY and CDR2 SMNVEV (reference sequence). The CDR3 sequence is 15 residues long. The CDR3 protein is CASSLFGATSYEQYF. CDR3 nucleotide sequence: TGTGCCAGCAGTTTATTTGGGGCAACTTCCTACGAGCAGTACTTC.

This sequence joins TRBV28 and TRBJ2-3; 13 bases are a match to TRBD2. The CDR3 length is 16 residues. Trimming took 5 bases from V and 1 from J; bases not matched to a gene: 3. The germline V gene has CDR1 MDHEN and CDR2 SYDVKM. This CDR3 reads CASSLGLAGRTDTQYF. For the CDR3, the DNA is TGTGCCAGCAGTCTGGGACTAGCGGGACGCACAGATACGCAGTATTTT.

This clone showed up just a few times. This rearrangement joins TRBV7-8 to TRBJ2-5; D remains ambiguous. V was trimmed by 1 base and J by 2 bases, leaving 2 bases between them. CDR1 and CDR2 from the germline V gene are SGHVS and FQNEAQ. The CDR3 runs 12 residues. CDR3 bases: TGTGCCAGCAGCTTAGTTCAAGAGACCCAGTACTTC. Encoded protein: CASSLVQETQYF. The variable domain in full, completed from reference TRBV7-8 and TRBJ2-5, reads GAGVSQSPRYKVAKRGQDVALRCDPISGHVSLFWYQQALGQGPEFLTYFQNEAQLDKSGLPSDRFFAERPEGSVSTLKIQRTQQEDSAVYLCASSLVQETQYFGPGTRLLVL.

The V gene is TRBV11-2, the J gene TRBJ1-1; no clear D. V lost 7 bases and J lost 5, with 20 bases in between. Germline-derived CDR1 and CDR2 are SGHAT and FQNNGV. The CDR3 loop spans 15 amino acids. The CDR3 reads CASTLGKLGRTEAFF. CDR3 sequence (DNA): TGTGCCAGCACCTTGGGGAAACTCGGAAGAACTGAAGCTTTCTTT.

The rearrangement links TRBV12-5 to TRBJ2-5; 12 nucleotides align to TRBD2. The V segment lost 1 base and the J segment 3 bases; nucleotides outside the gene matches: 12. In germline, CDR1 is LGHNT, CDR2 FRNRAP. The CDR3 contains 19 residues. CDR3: CASGLGRHGLAGRKETQYF. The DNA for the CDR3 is TGTGCTAGTGGTTTGGGGAGACACGGACTAGCGGGACGAAAAGAGACCCAGTACTTC.

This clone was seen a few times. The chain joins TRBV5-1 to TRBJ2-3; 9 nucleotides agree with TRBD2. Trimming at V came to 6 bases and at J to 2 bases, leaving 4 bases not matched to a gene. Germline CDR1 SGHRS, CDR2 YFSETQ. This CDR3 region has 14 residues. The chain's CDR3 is CASKAGGSTDTQYF. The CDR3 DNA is TGCGCCAGCAAAGCGGGAGGTTCCACAGATACGCAGTATTTT.

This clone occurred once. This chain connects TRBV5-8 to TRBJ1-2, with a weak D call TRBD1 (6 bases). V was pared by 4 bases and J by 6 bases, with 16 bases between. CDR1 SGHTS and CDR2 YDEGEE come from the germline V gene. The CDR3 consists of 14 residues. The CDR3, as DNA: TGTGCCAGCAGCCTAATGCAGGGGAGTGATGGCTACACCTTC. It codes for CASSLMQGSDGYTF.

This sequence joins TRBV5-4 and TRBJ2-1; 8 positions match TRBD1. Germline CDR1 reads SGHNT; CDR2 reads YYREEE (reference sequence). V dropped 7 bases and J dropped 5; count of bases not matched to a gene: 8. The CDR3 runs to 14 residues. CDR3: CASLKQGGNNEQFF. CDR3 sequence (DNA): TGTGCCAGCTTAAAACAGGGGGGAAACAATGAGCAGTTCTTC.

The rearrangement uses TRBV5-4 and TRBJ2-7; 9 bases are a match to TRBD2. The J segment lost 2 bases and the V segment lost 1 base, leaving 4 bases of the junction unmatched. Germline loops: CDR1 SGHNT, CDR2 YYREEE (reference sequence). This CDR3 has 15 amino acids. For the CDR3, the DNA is TGTGCCAGCAGCTTGTCAGCGGGAGGCGCCTACGAGCAGTACTTC. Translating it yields CASSLSAGGAYEQYF. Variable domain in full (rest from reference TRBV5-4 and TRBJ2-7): ETGVTQSPTHLIKTRGQQVTLRCSSQSGHNTVSWYQQALGQGPQFIFQYYREEENGRGNFPPRFSGLQFPNYSSELNVNALELDDSALYLCASSLSAGGAYEQYFGPGTRLTVT.

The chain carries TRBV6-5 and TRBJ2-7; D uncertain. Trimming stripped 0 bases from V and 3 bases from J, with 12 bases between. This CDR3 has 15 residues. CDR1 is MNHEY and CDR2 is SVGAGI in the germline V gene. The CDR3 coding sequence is TGTGCCAGCAGTTACTCGGGTAGGGCTCACTACGAGCAGTACTTC. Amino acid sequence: CASSYSGRAHYEQYF.

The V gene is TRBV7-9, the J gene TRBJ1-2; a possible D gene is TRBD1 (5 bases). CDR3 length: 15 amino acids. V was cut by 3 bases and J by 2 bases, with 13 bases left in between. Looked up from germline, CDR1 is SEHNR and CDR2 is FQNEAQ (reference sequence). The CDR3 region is CASSFWGVGNYGYTF. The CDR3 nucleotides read TGTGCCAGCAGCTTTTGGGGGGTCGGGAACTATGGCTACACCTTC. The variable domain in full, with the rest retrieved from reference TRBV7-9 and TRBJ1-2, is DTGVSQNPRHKITKRGQNVTFRCDPISEHNRLYWYRQTLGQGPEFLTYFQNEAQLEKSRLLSDRFSAERPKGSFSTLEIQRTEQGDSAMYLCASSFWGVGNYGYTFGSGTRLTVV.

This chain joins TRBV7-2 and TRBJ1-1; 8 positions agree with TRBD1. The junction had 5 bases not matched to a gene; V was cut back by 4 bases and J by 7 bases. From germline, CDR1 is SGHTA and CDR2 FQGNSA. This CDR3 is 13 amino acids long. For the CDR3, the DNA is TGTGCCAGCAGCTCCCGGACAGGGTTTGAAGCTTTCTTT. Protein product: CASSSRTGFEAFF.

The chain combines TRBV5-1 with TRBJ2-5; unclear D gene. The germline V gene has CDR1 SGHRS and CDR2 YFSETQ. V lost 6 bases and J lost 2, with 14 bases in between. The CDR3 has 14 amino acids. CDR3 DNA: TGCGCCAGCATTTCGATGCCCCCACAAGAGACCCAGTACTTC. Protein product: CASISMPPQETQYF.

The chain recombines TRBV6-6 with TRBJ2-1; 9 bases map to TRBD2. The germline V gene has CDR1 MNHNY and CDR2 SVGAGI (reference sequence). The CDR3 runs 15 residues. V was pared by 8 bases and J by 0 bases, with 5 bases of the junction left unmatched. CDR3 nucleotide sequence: TGTGCCAGCCGCTTAGCGGGAGCCTCCTACAATGAGCAGTTCTTC. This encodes CASRLAGASYNEQFF.

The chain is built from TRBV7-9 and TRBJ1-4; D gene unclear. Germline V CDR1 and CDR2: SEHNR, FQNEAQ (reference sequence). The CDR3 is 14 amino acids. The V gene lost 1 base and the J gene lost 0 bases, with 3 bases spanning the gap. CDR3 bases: TGTGCCAGCAGCTTAGGCACAACTAATGAAAAACTGTTTTTT. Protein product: CASSLGTTNEKLFF.

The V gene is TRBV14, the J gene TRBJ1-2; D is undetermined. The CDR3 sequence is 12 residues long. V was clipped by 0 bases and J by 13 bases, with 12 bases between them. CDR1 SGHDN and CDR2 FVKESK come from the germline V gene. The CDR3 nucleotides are TGTGCCAGCAGCCAAGATTCCCCAGTGGGCACCTTC. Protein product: CASSQDSPVGTF. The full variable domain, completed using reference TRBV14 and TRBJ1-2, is EAGVTQFPSHSVIEKGQTVTLRCDPISGHDNLYWYRRVMGKEIKFLLHFVKESKQDESGMPNNRFLAERTGGTYSTLKVQPAELEDSGVYFCASSQDSPVGTFGSGTRLTVV.